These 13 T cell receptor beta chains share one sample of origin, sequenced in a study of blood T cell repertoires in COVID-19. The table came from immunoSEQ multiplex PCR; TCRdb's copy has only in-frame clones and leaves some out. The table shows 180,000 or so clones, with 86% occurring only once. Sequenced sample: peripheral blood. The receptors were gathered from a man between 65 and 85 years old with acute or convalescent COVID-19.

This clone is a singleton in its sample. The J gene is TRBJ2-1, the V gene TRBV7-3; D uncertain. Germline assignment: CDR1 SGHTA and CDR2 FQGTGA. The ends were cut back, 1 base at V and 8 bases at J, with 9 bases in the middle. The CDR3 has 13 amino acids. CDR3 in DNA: TGTGCCAGCAGCTTAAACCCTGAGGATGAGCAGTTCTTC. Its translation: CASSLNPEDEQFF.

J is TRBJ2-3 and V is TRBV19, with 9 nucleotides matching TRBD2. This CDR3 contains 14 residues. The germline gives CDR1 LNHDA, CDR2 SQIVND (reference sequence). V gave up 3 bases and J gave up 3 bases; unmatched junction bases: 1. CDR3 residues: CASSIGLATDTQYF. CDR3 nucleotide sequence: TGTGCCAGTAGTATCGGACTAGCGACAGATACGCAGTATTTT.

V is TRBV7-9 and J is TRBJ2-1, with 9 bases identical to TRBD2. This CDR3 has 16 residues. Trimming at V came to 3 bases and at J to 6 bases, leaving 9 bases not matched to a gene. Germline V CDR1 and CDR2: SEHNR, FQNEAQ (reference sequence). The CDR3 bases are TGTGCCAGCAGCTTCTCAAGCGGGGGGCCGGGCAATGAGCAGTTCTTC. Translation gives CASSFSSGGPGNEQFF.

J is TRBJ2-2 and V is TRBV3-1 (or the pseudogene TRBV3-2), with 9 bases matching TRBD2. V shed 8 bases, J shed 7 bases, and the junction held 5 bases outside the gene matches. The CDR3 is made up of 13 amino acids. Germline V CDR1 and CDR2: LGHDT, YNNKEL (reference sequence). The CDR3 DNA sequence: TGTGCCAGCCGTAGCGGGAGTGGCGGGGAGCTGTTTTTT. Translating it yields CASRSGSGGELFF.

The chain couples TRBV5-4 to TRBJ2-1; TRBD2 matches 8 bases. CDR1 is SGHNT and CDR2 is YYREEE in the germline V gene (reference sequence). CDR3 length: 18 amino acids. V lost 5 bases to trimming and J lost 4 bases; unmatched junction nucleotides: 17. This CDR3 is CASRYGGAAGGLYNEQFF. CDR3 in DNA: TGTGCCAGCAGATATGGTGGGGCTGCGGGAGGCCTATACAATGAGCAGTTCTTC.

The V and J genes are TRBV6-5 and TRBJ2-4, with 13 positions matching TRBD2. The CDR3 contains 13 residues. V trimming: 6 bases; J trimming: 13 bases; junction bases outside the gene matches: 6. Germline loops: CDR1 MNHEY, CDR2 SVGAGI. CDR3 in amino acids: CASRQGTSGVQYF. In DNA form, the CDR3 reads TGTGCCAGCAGACAGGGGACTAGCGGGGTCCAGTACTTC.

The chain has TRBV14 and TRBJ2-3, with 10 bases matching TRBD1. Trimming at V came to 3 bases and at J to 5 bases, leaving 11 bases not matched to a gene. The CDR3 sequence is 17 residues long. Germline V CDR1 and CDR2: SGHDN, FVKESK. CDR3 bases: TGTGCCAGCAGCCATCTTGACGGACAGGGGGGACTAGATACGCAGTATTTT. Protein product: CASSHLDGQGGLDTQYF.

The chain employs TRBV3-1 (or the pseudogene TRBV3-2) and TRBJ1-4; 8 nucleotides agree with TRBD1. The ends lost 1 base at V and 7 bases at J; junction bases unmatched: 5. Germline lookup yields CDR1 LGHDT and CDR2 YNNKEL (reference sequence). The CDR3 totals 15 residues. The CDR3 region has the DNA TGTGCCAGCAGCCAAGCCGGGACAGGCGTTGAAAAACTGTTTTTT. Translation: CASSQAGTGVEKLFF.

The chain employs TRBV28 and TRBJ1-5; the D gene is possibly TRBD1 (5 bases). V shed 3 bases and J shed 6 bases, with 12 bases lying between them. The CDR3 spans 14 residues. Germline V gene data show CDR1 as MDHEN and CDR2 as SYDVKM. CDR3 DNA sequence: TGTGCCAGCAGTTTTGGGGGGGGGAGTCAGCCCCAGCATTTT. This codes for CASSFGGGSQPQHF.

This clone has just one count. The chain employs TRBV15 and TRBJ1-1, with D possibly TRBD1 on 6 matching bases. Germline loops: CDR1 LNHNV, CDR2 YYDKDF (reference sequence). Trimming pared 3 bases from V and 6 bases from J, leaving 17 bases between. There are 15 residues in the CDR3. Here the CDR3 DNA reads TGTGCCACCAGCAGTCCCCGGGACACCCAAGCTGAAGCTTTCTTT. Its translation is CATSSPRDTQAEAFF.

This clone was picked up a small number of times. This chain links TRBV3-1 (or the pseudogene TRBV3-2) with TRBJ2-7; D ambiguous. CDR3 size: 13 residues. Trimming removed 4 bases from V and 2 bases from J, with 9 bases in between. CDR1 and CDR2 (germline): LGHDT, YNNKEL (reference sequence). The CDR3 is CASSPESTYEQYF. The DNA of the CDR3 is TGTGCCAGCAGCCCAGAGTCAACCTACGAGCAGTACTTC.

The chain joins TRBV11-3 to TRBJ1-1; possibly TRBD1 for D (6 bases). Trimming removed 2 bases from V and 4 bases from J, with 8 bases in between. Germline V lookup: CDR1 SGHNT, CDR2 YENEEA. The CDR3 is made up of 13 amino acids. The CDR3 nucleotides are TGTGCCAGCAGCTTACAGGGGAGCACTGAAGCTTTCTTT. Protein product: CASSLQGSTEAFF.

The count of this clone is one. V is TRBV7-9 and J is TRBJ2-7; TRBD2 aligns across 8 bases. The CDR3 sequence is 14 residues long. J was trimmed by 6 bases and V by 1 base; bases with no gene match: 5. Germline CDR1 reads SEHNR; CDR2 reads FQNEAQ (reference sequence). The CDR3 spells CASSLEGLVFEQYF. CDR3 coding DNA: TGTGCCAGCAGCTTAGAGGGACTAGTCTTCGAGCAGTACTTC.